This is a list of T cell receptor beta chains from one sample in a study of shared clonotypes between healthy human individuals. The method was immunoSEQ multiplex PCR; TCRdb's version includes in-frame clones alone and lacks a portion of them. The table records around 940,000 clones, approximately 76% of them present only once. The sequenced material came from memory CD4+ T cells sorted from blood. All receptors come from a man aged 18-30 years in good health. The conserved cysteine and the conserved F or W are not part of the CDR3 here. Clone size, where shown, is once, few, many, or a class for clones that have expanded.

j_call: TRBJ2-3
clone_size: once
v_call: TRBV2
cdr3_aa: ASRWGLAGPDTQY

j_call: TRBJ2-5
clone_size: NA
v_call: TRBV7-9
cdr3_aa: ASSFLTGVAQETQY

j_call: TRBJ2-1
clone_size: NA
v_call: TRBV7-2
cdr3_aa: ASSPGASGRGEQF

j_call: TRBJ1-3
clone_size: many
v_call: TRBV28
cdr3_aa: ASSLGGGLWNTIY

j_call: TRBJ1-6
clone_size: once
v_call: TRBV10-2
cdr3_aa: ASSEGLLGGQLNSPLH

j_call: TRBJ2-6
clone_size: NA
v_call: TRBV21-1
cdr3_aa: ASSKSGALSGANVLT

j_call: TRBJ2-5
clone_size: once
v_call: TRBV5-5
cdr3_aa: ASSNWGQETQY

j_call: TRBJ2-1
clone_size: NA
v_call: TRBV7-2
cdr3_aa: ASSLDGLNGEQF

j_call: TRBJ2-7
clone_size: NA
v_call: TRBV23-1
cdr3_aa: AENWDEQY

j_call: TRBJ2-5
clone_size: few
v_call: TRBV2
cdr3_aa: ASNERDIETQY

j_call: TRBJ1-2
clone_size: NA
v_call: TRBV19
cdr3_aa: ASSVDGEYGYT

j_call: TRBJ1-6
clone_size: few
v_call: TRBV6-1
cdr3_aa: ASSEQGARSPLH

j_call: TRBJ1-4
clone_size: NA
v_call: TRBV28
cdr3_aa: ASRRSTGEGEKLF

j_call: TRBJ2-5
clone_size: NA
v_call: TRBV11-2
cdr3_aa: ASSLVAQQYQETQY

j_call: TRBJ2-3
clone_size: few
v_call: TRBV2
cdr3_aa: ASSDKKATDTQY

j_call: TRBJ1-1
clone_size: NA
v_call: TRBV5-1
cdr3_aa: ASSSSPQGSTEAF

j_call: TRBJ2-5
clone_size: once
v_call: TRBV5-1
cdr3_aa: ASSLLGIRETQY

j_call: TRBJ2-2
clone_size: NA
v_call: TRBV6-1
cdr3_aa: ASIVGVNTGELF

j_call: TRBJ2-5
clone_size: few
v_call: TRBV11-2
cdr3_aa: ASSRRLAGLQGETQY

j_call: TRBJ1-4
clone_size: NA
v_call: TRBV30
cdr3_aa: AWSIGANEKLF

j_call: TRBJ2-2
clone_size: NA
v_call: TRBV2
cdr3_aa: AISKVLANTGELF

j_call: TRBJ2-5
clone_size: few
v_call: TRBV5-1
cdr3_aa: ASSPLGEETQY

j_call: TRBJ2-7
clone_size: NA
v_call: TRBV7-7
cdr3_aa: ASSLGAGGIDEQY

j_call: TRBJ2-7
clone_size: NA
v_call: TRBV19
cdr3_aa: ASRMGGGASYEQY

j_call: TRBJ1-2
clone_size: NA
v_call: TRBV30
cdr3_aa: AWSVGGGYT

j_call: TRBJ2-7
clone_size: NA
v_call: TRBV28
cdr3_aa: ASSLAIGAATEY

j_call: TRBJ2-3
clone_size: NA
v_call: TRBV7-9
cdr3_aa: ASSRTSGMHTDTQY

j_call: TRBJ2-7
clone_size: once
v_call: TRBV27
cdr3_aa: ASSSLNRITYEQY

j_call: TRBJ2-5
clone_size: NA
v_call: TRBV9
cdr3_aa: ASSGGTHQETQY

j_call: TRBJ2-7
clone_size: NA
v_call: TRBV28
cdr3_aa: ASSSPDRVEQY

j_call: TRBJ1-6
clone_size: few
v_call: TRBV11-3
cdr3_aa: ASSPEGGIGSPLH

j_call: TRBJ1-1
clone_size: NA
v_call: TRBV5-6
cdr3_aa: ASSRPEGMKDTEAF

j_call: TRBJ2-1
clone_size: few
v_call: TRBV29-1
cdr3_aa: SVDRGGNEQF

j_call: TRBJ2-7
clone_size: NA
v_call: TRBV6-1
cdr3_aa: ASSEEGTGGKLQY